Detailed here is one T cell receptor (beta chain). These data come from a study of blood T cells in healthy people across ages. A sample-barcoded 5' primer and a J-beta primer mix were used in a second PCR of roughly 7 to 12 cycles. TCRdb re-called the 5' RACE reads with MiXCR, one entry per CDR3 protein. The table has about 780,000 distinct CDR3 sequences, 20% to 30% seen once; the top ten hold over 2.5%. Trimming removed 6 bases at V and 0 bases at J, with 11 bases between. This CDR3 is 13 amino acids long. In germline, CDR1 is SQVTM, CDR2 ANQGSEA. These sequences were also reported in another study, on T cells of mothers and their children.

The chain recombines TRBV29-1 with TRBJ2-5; D might be TRBD2 (6 bases). This TCR was recovered from a boy aged 10-17 years in good health. The material sequenced was blood. CDR3 loop: CSVNSGNQETQYF. The CDR3 DNA reads TGCAGCGTCAATAGCGGAAACCAAGAGACCCAGTACTTC.